The 32 T cell receptor beta chains reported below all come from one sample, sequenced in a study of blood T cell repertoires in COVID-19 (dated by TCRdb to about 2020). The library was built by means of the immunoSEQ multiplex PCR assay. Entries here come from immuneACCESS through TCRdb and include only in-frame sequences with V and J called. Some clones fail to appear in such tables; in the studies checked, an unresolved V gene covers under half of the shortfall, and the cause of the remainder is unknown. The sample table shows 300,000 to 400,000 clones, and around 87% are seen once. The ten largest clones take up nearly 6.5% of the sample. Sequenced: peripheral blood. Every receptor here comes from a woman aged 45-65 years with COVID-19, enrolled during active disease.

The J gene is TRBJ2-3, the V gene TRBV6-4; TRBD2 agrees at 8 bases. V gave up 10 bases and J gave up 2 bases; unmatched junction bases: 14. The CDR3 contains 16 residues. Per the germline V gene, CDR1 is MRHNA and CDR2 is SNTAGT. The CDR3 reads CATSDGIAGHTDTQYF. As DNA, the CDR3 is TGTGCCACCTCCGACGGAATAGCGGGACACACAGATACGCAGTATTTT.

The J gene is TRBJ2-5, the V gene TRBV7-2, with 10 bases lining up with TRBD2. V shed 2 bases and J 5 bases; nucleotides not matched to a gene: 5. The length of the CDR3 is 15 residues. Germline V CDR1 and CDR2: SGHTA, FQGNSA. The CDR3 DNA sequence: TGTGCCAGCAGCTTAAGCGGGAGGGCCAGGGAGACCCAGTACTTC. Amino acid sequence: CASSLSGRARETQYF.

The chain links TRBV6-2 or TRBV6-3 to TRBJ1-1, with 8 bases that match TRBD1. The CDR3 runs to 15 residues. In germline, CDR1 is MNHEY, CDR2 SVGEGT. The V segment lost 4 bases and the J segment 4 bases; nucleotides outside the gene matches: 8. The CDR3 spells CASSSGQGRGTEAFF. The CDR3 DNA reads as TGTGCCAGCAGTTCCGGACAGGGCCGAGGCACTGAAGCTTTCTTT.

The genes are TRBV18 and TRBJ1-5; 8 bases are shared with TRBD1. The germline CDR1 and CDR2 sequences are KGHSH and LQKENI. V shed 3 bases, J shed 0 bases, and the junction held 1 base outside the gene matches. The CDR3 loop spans 15 amino acids. The CDR3 protein is CASSPTGVSNQPQHF. CDR3 DNA sequence: TGTGCCAGCTCACCGACAGGGGTTAGCAATCAGCCCCAGCATTTT.

The genes are TRBV30 and TRBJ1-6; D uncertain. The CDR3 length is 16 residues. Germline V gives CDR1 GTSNPN, CDR2 SVGIG (reference sequence). The ends were cut back, 3 bases at V and 7 bases at J, with 19 bases in the middle. The CDR3 region is CAWSPGGPSGNSPLHF. CDR3 nucleotide sequence: TGTGCCTGGAGCCCAGGCGGACCTTCGGGGAATTCACCCCTCCACTTT.

Only a few counts were recorded for this clone. CDR3 region: CAFSGGSGNTIYF. The CDR3 DNA follows: TGTGCCTTCTCGGGGGGCTCTGGAAACACCATATATTTT. The rearrangement joins TRBV30 to TRBJ1-3, with a tentative D call TRBD1 (5 bases). Trimming shortened V by 7 bases and J by 0 bases, and 10 bases separated the two germline ends. The CDR3 covers 13 residues. Germline CDR1 reads GTSNPN; CDR2 reads SVGIG (reference sequence).

The V call is TRBV14, the J call TRBJ2-3, with D perhaps matching TRBD2 (5 bases). The V end was cut by 2 bases, the J end by 8 bases, with 14 bases between. The CDR3 consists of 14 residues. The germline CDR1 and CDR2 sequences are SGHDN and FVKESK. The CDR3, as DNA: TGTGCCAGCAGCCAACCTGAAGCACGGGGTACGCAGTATTTT. Protein: CASSQPEARGTQYF.

This chain uses TRBV11-2 with TRBJ1-2, with D unresolved. This CDR3 has 12 amino acids. Between the trimmed V and J ends, which lost 2 bases and 8 bases, there was a span of 9 bases. Germline V gene data show CDR1 as SGHAT and CDR2 as FQNNGV. The CDR3 loop reads CASSLRERGYTF. CDR3 sequence (DNA): TGTGCCAGCAGCTTACGGGAACGCGGCTACACCTTC.

V usage is TRBV15 and J usage is TRBJ2-7; TRBD1 aligns across 7 bases. This CDR3 is 14 amino acids long. Germline assignment: CDR1 LNHNV and CDR2 YYDKDF (reference sequence). With V trimmed by 3 bases and J by 3 bases, 5 bases remained unmatched. The CDR3 loop reads CATSSTGDLYEQYF. Here the CDR3 DNA reads TGTGCCACCAGCAGTACAGGGGACCTCTACGAGCAGTACTTC.

The V gene is TRBV28, the J gene TRBJ2-2; TRBD2 agrees at 15 bases. The CDR3 consists of 19 residues. In germline, CDR1 is MDHEN, CDR2 SYDVKM. Trimming removed 10 bases from V and 5 bases from J; junction bases left unmatched: 17. CDR3 bases: TGTGCCATCTCACGACCGGGACTAGCGGGAGGAGGTGGAACCGGGGAGCTGTTTTTT. This translates into CAISRPGLAGGGGTGELFF.

The rearrangement uses TRBV6-5 and TRBJ1-6; D may be TRBD1 (5 bases). Germline assignment: CDR1 MNHEY and CDR2 SVGAGI. V lost 7 bases and J lost 4, with 14 bases in between. The CDR3 contains 15 residues. CDR3 in amino acids: CASMGGVPYNSPLHF. DNA of the CDR3: TGTGCCAGCATGGGGGGGGTTCCTTATAATTCACCCCTCCACTTT.

This clone has a handful of counts. Other DNA sequences from this sample encode an identical CDR3 as well. The chain is built from TRBV6-5 and TRBJ1-2, with 9 positions matching TRBD1. Germline CDR1 is MNHEY and CDR2 is SVGAGI. V lost 2 bases, J lost 2 bases, and 3 bases stayed unmatched. The CDR3 covers 15 residues. In DNA, the CDR3 is TGTGCCAGCAGTTACGGAACAGGGGGCAACTATGGCTACACCTTC. Translating gives CASSYGTGGNYGYTF.

This clone has ten or more counts. The chain couples TRBV11-2 to TRBJ2-7; 7 bases are shared with TRBD2. V lost 5 bases, J lost 3 bases, and 4 bases stayed unmatched. Looked up from germline, CDR1 is SGHAT and CDR2 is FQNNGV. There are 13 residues in the CDR3. The chain's CDR3 is CASSRTRDYEQYF. CDR3 DNA sequence: TGTGCCAGCAGCCGGACTAGAGACTACGAGCAGTACTTC. The full variable domain, rest sourced from reference TRBV11-2 and TRBJ2-7, is EAGVAQSPRYKIIEKRQSVAFWCNPISGHATLYWYQQILGQGPKLLIQFQNNGVVDDSQLPKDRFSAERLKGVDSTLKIQPAKLEDSAVYLCASSRTRDYEQYFGPGTRLTVT.

J is TRBJ2-1 and V is TRBV30; no definite D call. V was pared by 2 bases and J by 9 bases, with 14 bases between. The CDR3 has 13 residues. The V gene's germline CDR1 is GTSNPN and CDR2 SVGIG (reference sequence). The chain's CDR3 is CAWSLGRSSEQFF. The CDR3 nucleotides read TGTGCCTGGAGTTTGGGCCGCTCCAGTGAGCAGTTCTTC. Filled out from reference TRBV30 and TRBJ2-1, the complete variable domain reads SQTIHQWPATLVQPVGSPLSLECTVEGTSNPNLYWYRQAAGRGLQLLFYSVGIGQISSEVPQNLSASRPQDRQFILSSKKLLLSDSGFYLCAWSLGRSSEQFFGPGTRLTVL.

With regard to this clone: Other DNA sequences from this sample encode an identical CDR3 as well. The chain links TRBV5-4 to TRBJ2-3; 11 bases line up with TRBD2. The trim removed 2 bases at V and 1 base at J, leaving 3 bases unmatched. The germline V gene encodes CDR1 SGHNT and CDR2 YYREEE (reference sequence). The CDR3 is 16 residues long. The DNA of the CDR3 is TGTGCCAGCAGCTTAGGGACTAGCGGACGCACAGATACGCAGTATTTT. It specifies CASSLGTSGRTDTQYF.

The chain joins TRBV10-2 to TRBJ2-1; 8 bases align to TRBD1. The CDR3 length is 16 residues. CDR1 is WSHSY, CDR2 SAAADI, per germline. V lost 2 bases, J lost 8 bases, and 11 bases stayed unmatched. The CDR3 DNA follows: TGCGCCAGCAGTGAGCCTTATAACAGGGGGATGTATGAGCAGTTCTTC. Encoded protein: CASSEPYNRGMYEQFF.

This clone was detected only a few times. The chain combines TRBV19 with TRBJ2-7; 7 bases are a match to TRBD2. This CDR3 has 14 amino acids. V trimming: 6 bases; J trimming: 5 bases; junction bases outside the gene matches: 10. In germline, CDR1 is LNHDA, CDR2 SQIVND (reference sequence). CDR3 DNA sequence: TGTGCCAGTAGCCAGACTAGCTTGGAGGACGAGCAGTACTTC. This encodes CASSQTSLEDEQYF.

The CDR3 is CAISGLAGDEQYF. DNA of the CDR3: TGTGCCATCAGCGGACTAGCGGGAGACGAGCAGTACTTC. This sequence joins TRBV10-3 and TRBJ2-7; 13 bases map to TRBD2. Germline CDR1 is ENHRY and CDR2 is SYGVKD. Germline trimming cut 6 bases from V and 5 bases from J; bases unmatched to any gene: 1. CDR3 length: 13 amino acids.

This clone was recorded a few times. The rearrangement uses TRBV7-2 and TRBJ1-2, with 8 bases identical to TRBD1. The CDR3 runs 17 residues. The J segment lost 2 bases and the V segment lost 3 bases, leaving 11 bases of the junction unmatched. CDR1 is SGHTA, CDR2 FQGNSA, per germline. The CDR3 DNA follows: TGTGCCAGCAGCTTCGGTATTGGGACAGGCGACAACTATGGCTACACCTTC. This encodes CASSFGIGTGDNYGYTF.

J is TRBJ2-3 and V is TRBV3-1 (or the pseudogene TRBV3-2), with 8 bases identical to TRBD2. Germline loops: CDR1 LGHDT, CDR2 YNNKEL (reference sequence). This CDR3 has 17 amino acids. Germline trimming cut 3 bases from V and 0 bases from J; bases unmatched to any gene: 8. CDR3 nucleotides: TGTGCCAGCAGCCACCTCAGACAGCGGGAGAGCACAGATACGCAGTATTTT. It specifies CASSHLRQRESTDTQYF.

The CDR3 DNA follows: TGTGCCAGCAGCTTTAGCGGGGCTAGGGGCGATGAGCAGTTCTTC. Translation gives CASSFSGARGDEQFF. The chain links TRBV5-5 to TRBJ2-1; 8 bases fit TRBD2. V dropped 2 bases and J dropped 8; count of bases not matched to a gene: 9. Germline V gene data show CDR1 as SGHKS and CDR2 as YYEKEE (reference sequence). There are 15 residues in the CDR3. Full variable domain (remainder filled in from reference TRBV5-5 and TRBJ2-1): DAGVTQSPTHLIKTRGQQVTLRCSPISGHKSVSWYQQVLGQGPQFIFQYYEKEERGRGNFPDRFSARQFPNYSSELNVNALLLGDSALYLCASSFSGARGDEQFFGPGTRLTVL.

This clone has a handful of counts. The chain links TRBV4-2 to TRBJ2-7; D remains ambiguous. CDR3 length: 13 residues. V lost 1 base and J 2 bases, leaving 6 bases between the germline ends. Germline V gene lookup returns CDR1 LGHNA and CDR2 YNFKEQ. CDR3 region: CASSQVGAYEQYF. The CDR3 coding sequence is TGTGCCAGCAGCCAAGTCGGAGCCTACGAGCAGTACTTC.

The genes are TRBV18 and TRBJ2-6, with 7 bases matching TRBD1. Germline V CDR1 and CDR2: KGHSH, LQKENI. Trimming at V came to 3 bases and at J to 0 bases, leaving 8 bases not matched to a gene. The CDR3 is 18 amino acids. CDR3 DNA: TGTGCCAGCTCACCGAGGGACAGCAAAGCCTCTGGGGCCAACGTCCTGACTTTC. It yields the protein CASSPRDSKASGANVLTF.

The chain uses TRBV10-2 and TRBJ2-2; possibly TRBD1 for D (6 bases). V was clipped by 6 bases and J by 0 bases, with 8 bases between them. The CDR3 has 14 amino acids. The germline V gene encodes CDR1 WSHSY and CDR2 SAAADI. As DNA, the CDR3 is TGCGCCAGCAGGTGGACAGCGAACACCGGGGAGCTGTTTTTT. Translation: CASRWTANTGELFF.

The J gene is TRBJ2-7, the V gene TRBV5-1; a possible D gene is TRBD2 (5 bases). The V gene lost 3 bases and the J gene lost 1 base, with 17 bases spanning the gap. There are 16 residues in the CDR3. CDR1 and CDR2 (germline): SGHRS, YFSETQ. The CDR3 nucleotides read TGCGCCAGCAGCTCGATCGGGTCTCGGGGATCCTACGAGCAGTACTTC. Encoded protein: CASSSIGSRGSYEQYF.

The genes are TRBV7-9 and TRBJ2-5; no firm D call. The CDR3 is made up of 14 amino acids. Germline CDR1 is SEHNR and CDR2 is FQNEAQ (reference sequence). Deletions cut 4 bases from V and 3 bases from J, with 12 bases between. The CDR3 region has the DNA TGTGCCAGCAGCTCCTACCGTCCGGAAGAGACCCAGTACTTC. Its protein is CASSSYRPEETQYF.

The chain joins TRBV5-1 to TRBJ1-2, with TRBD1 matching over 7 bases. V was pared by 7 bases and J by 2 bases, with 5 bases of the junction left unmatched. The germline V gene has CDR1 SGHRS and CDR2 YFSETQ. The CDR3 is 13 amino acids. The CDR3 here is CASAPTGNYGYTF. The CDR3 nucleotides are TGCGCCAGCGCTCCGACAGGGAACTATGGCTACACCTTC.

For this clone: The same CDR3 is also encoded by other DNA sequences in this sample. V usage is TRBV19 and J usage is TRBJ2-1; the match to TRBD2 covers 14 bases. V was pared by 3 bases and J by 8 bases, with 3 bases of the junction left unmatched. Germline V gives CDR1 LNHDA, CDR2 SQIVND (reference sequence). The CDR3 sequence is 15 residues long. The CDR3 sequence is CASSITGLAGDEQFF. CDR3 nucleotide sequence: TGTGCCAGTAGTATTACGGGACTAGCGGGAGATGAGCAGTTCTTC.

The rearrangement uses TRBV20-1 and TRBJ2-3; TRBD2 agrees at 15 bases. CDR1 is DFQATT, CDR2 SNEGSKA, per germline (reference sequence). The CDR3 spans 16 residues. V was pared by 6 bases and J by 6 bases, with 10 bases of the junction left unmatched. CDR3 sequence: CSASGLAGGPADTQYF. CDR3 DNA: TGCAGTGCGAGTGGACTAGCGGGAGGGCCAGCGGATACGCAGTATTTT.

The chain joins TRBV19 to TRBJ2-5; 7 bases are shared with TRBD2. Germline assignment: CDR1 LNHDA and CDR2 SQIVND (reference sequence). The V gene end was trimmed by 3 bases and the J gene end by 5 bases; junction bases not matched to a gene: 6. The CDR3 is 14 residues long. The CDR3 is CASSILVRGETQYF. In DNA, the CDR3 is TGTGCCAGTAGTATCCTCGTGCGGGGGGAGACCCAGTACTTC.

This sequence joins TRBV27 and TRBJ1-4; 12 bases line up with TRBD1. J gave up 3 bases and V 5 bases, and 7 bases lay outside the gene matches. This CDR3 comprises 17 residues. From germline, CDR1 is MNHEY and CDR2 SMNVEV (reference sequence). CDR3 sequence: CASSAPGQGAANEKLFF. The CDR3 DNA sequence: TGTGCCAGCAGTGCCCCGGGACAGGGGGCAGCTAATGAAAAACTGTTTTTT.

The chain couples TRBV9 to TRBJ1-5, with TRBD1 matching 7 bases. With 0 bases clipped from V and 0 bases from J, the junction kept 12 bases outside the gene matches. Germline-derived CDR1 and CDR2 are SGDLS and YYNGEE. This CDR3 has 19 amino acids. The CDR3 reads CASSVVGRGDGYSNQPQHF. The CDR3 bases are TGTGCCAGCAGCGTAGTGGGCAGGGGGGATGGATATAGCAATCAGCCCCAGCATTTT.